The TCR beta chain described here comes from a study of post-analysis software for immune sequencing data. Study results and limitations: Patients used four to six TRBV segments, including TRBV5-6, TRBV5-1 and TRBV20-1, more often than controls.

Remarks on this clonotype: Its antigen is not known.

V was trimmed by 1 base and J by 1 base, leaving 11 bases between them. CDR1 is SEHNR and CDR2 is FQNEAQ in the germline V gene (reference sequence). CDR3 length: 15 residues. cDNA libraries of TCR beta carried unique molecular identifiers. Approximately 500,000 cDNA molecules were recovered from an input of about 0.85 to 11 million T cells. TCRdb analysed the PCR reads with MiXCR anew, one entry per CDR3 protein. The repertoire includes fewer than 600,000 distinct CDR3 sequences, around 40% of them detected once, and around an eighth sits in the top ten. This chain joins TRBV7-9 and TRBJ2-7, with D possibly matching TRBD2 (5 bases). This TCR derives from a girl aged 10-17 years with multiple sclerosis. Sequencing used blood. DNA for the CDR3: TGTGCCAGCAGCTTAGAGAGAGGAGGATCCTACGAGCAGTACTTC. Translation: CASSLERGGSYEQYF.